Each of the 30 T cell receptor beta chains below was sequenced from the same sample in a study of T cells in Graves' hyperthyroidism and ophthalmopathy. TCR beta CDR3 regions were amplified from RNA. When the TCR CDR3 underwent first-round RT-PCR, the HTBI primer set was used. TCRdb itself ran the multiplex PCR reads through MiXCR, one entry per CDR3 protein. The sample yields fewer than 900,000 distinct CDR3 sequences, 16% seen once. The specimen sequenced was blood. Receptor source: a man aged 18 to 29 with Graves' hyperthyroidism.

On this clonotype itself: A junction end diverges from the germline sequence, so it may reflect a read error. The chain is built from TRBV11-2 and TRBJ1-4, with 7 bases lining up with TRBD1. The CDR3 sequence is 15 residues long. From germline, CDR1 is SGHAT and CDR2 FQNNGV. The CDR3 coding sequence is TGTGCCAGCAGCGTAGACCACAGGGGCAGAGAAAAACTGTTTTTT. Amino acid sequence: CASSVDHRGREKLFF. The variable domain in full, completed from reference TRBV11-2 and TRBJ1-4, reads EAGVAQSPRYKIIEKRQSVAFWCNPISGHATLYWYQQILGQGPKLLIQFQNNGVVDDSQLPKDRFSAERLKGVDSTLKIQPAKLEDSAVYLCASSVDHRGREKLFFGSGTQLSVL.

This clonotype was recorded many times. The genes are TRBV28 and TRBJ1-5; TRBD1 is a possible D gene (5 bases). Germline values: CDR1 MDHEN, CDR2 SYDVKM. The germline V and J ends were trimmed by 6 bases and 7 bases, with 13 bases remaining between them. CDR3 length: 13 residues. CDR3: CASSRGFYQPQHF. The DNA of the CDR3 is TGTGCCAGCAGCCGGGGGTTTTACCAGCCCCAGCATTTT.

This clonotype was observed at least ten times. This chain joins TRBV7-9 and TRBJ2-3; possibly TRBD1 or TRBD2 for D (5 bases each). Between the trimmed V and J ends, which lost 5 bases and 4 bases, there was a span of 13 bases. The germline V gene has CDR1 SEHNR and CDR2 FQNEAQ (reference sequence). The CDR3 loop spans 14 amino acids. The CDR3 reads CASSPIGGSDTQYF. The CDR3 nucleotides read TGTGCCAGCAGCCCCATTGGGGGATCAGATACGCAGTATTTT.

The sample holds a few counts of this clonotype. In DNA, the CDR3 is TGCAGTGCTAGCGTACCGGGACGGAAATACAATGAGCAGTTCTTC. Encoded protein: CSASVPGRKYNEQFF. The chain couples TRBV20-1 to TRBJ2-1; D tentatively reads TRBD1 or TRBD2 (5 bases each). This CDR3 is built from 15 residues. CDR1 and CDR2 (germline): DFQATT, SNEGSKA (reference sequence). Trimming took 3 bases from V and 4 from J, leaving 16 bases between them.

This clonotype has more than one count but fewer than ten. The chain couples TRBV6-2 or TRBV6-3 to TRBJ2-5, with D perhaps being TRBD1 or TRBD2 (5 bases each). Trimming took 4 bases from V and 5 from J, leaving 14 bases between them. The CDR3 is 14 amino acids. The germline V gene has CDR1 MNHEY and CDR2 SVGEGT. For the CDR3, the DNA is TGTGCCAGCAGTTGGGGGAACATTTACGAGACCCAGTACTTC. Residues: CASSWGNIYETQYF.

The CDR3 is CASSGGQGFAEQYF. The CDR3 nucleotides read TGCGCCAGCAGCGGGGGACAGGGGTTTGCCGAGCAGTACTTC. The V call is TRBV5-1, the J call TRBJ2-7, with TRBD1 identical over 10 bases. Germline V gives CDR1 SGHRS, CDR2 YFSETQ. Losses at the gene ends were 4 bases for V and 6 bases for J; bases not matched to a gene: 7. The length of the CDR3 is 14 residues.

This clonotype has a count of ten or more. A junction end diverges from the germline sequence, so it may reflect a read error. The chain has TRBV11-3 and TRBJ2-1; maybe TRBD2 (6 bases). This CDR3 is built from 14 residues. Germline assignment: CDR1 SGHNT and CDR2 YENEEA. The CDR3 loop reads CASSLELAYDEQFF. The CDR3 nucleotides read TGTGCCAGCAGCTTAGAACTAGCCTACGATGAGCAGTTCTTC.

This clonotype came up many times. The chain recombines TRBV28 with TRBJ2-1; 7 positions match TRBD1. This CDR3 region has 16 residues. The junction had 13 bases not matched to a gene; V was cut back by 6 bases and J by 5 bases. From germline, CDR1 is MDHEN and CDR2 SYDVKM. CDR3 nucleotide sequence: TGTGCCAGCAGCTCAGTGGGTCGGGACAGAAACAATGAGCAGTTCTTC. It translates to CASSSVGRDRNNEQFF.

V is TRBV11-3 and J is TRBJ2-2, with D maybe TRBD1 (5 bases). Deletions cut 8 bases from V and 4 bases from J, with 11 bases between. This CDR3 comprises 13 residues. Germline assignment: CDR1 SGHNT and CDR2 YENEEA. CDR3 coding DNA: TGTGCCAGCGGACCCCAGGGCACCGGGGAGCTGTTTTTT. Translation: CASGPQGTGELFF.

This clonotype has more than one count but fewer than ten. CDR3 sequence reads: CASSIRGVGQPQHF. For the CDR3, the DNA is TGTGCCAGTAGTATAAGGGGGGTTGGTCAGCCCCAGCATTTT. This sequence joins TRBV19 and TRBJ1-5; D possibly corresponds to TRBD1 (6 bases). Germline CDR1 and CDR2: LNHDA and SQIVND (reference sequence). This CDR3 contains 14 residues. V gave up 2 bases and J gave up 6 bases, with 11 bases separating them.

This clonotype was counted a few times. Since a much larger clone is just one base distant, this may be a read error. This chain uses TRBV7-2 with TRBJ2-7; 7 bases match TRBD2. This CDR3 comprises 12 residues. V dropped 3 bases and J dropped 6; count of bases not matched to a gene: 2. Germline V gene lookup returns CDR1 SGHTA and CDR2 FQGNSA. The CDR3 coding sequence is TGTGCCAGCAGCTTCGGGGGGATCGAGCAGTACTTC. It specifies CASSFGGIEQYF.

This chain links TRBV6-1 with TRBJ1-1, with TRBD1 identical over 9 bases. CDR1 is MNHNS, CDR2 SASEGT, per germline. This CDR3 is 14 amino acids long. The J segment lost 3 bases and the V segment lost 7 bases, leaving 6 bases of the junction unmatched. The CDR3 loop is CASTTQGAYTEAFF. In DNA, the CDR3 is TGTGCCAGCACCACACAGGGGGCGTACACTGAAGCTTTCTTT.

This clonotype was seen repeatedly, ten times or more. The rearrangement joins TRBV10-3 to TRBJ2-7, with TRBD1 identical over 7 bases. CDR3 size: 14 residues. Germline CDR1 is ENHRY and CDR2 is SYGVKD. V lost 10 bases, J lost 3 bases, and 12 bases stayed unmatched. This chain's CDR3 is CATGTGTVDYEQYF. CDR3 nucleotides: TGTGCCACCGGGACCGGGACAGTCGACTACGAGCAGTACTTC.

The table lists this clonotype with many counts. This chain links TRBV12-3 or TRBV12-4 with TRBJ2-7; 8 bases match TRBD2. Germline trimming cut 7 bases from V and 3 bases from J; bases unmatched to any gene: 8. This CDR3 has 14 residues. In DNA, the CDR3 is TGTGCCAGCACCTCGGGGAGCGGGAGCTACGAGCAGTACTTC. Amino acids: CASTSGSGSYEQYF.

This chain's CDR3 is CSVALQGPNEQFF. In DNA, the CDR3 is TGCAGCGTAGCCTTACAGGGTCCCAATGAGCAGTTCTTC. This chain connects TRBV29-1 to TRBJ2-1; tentative D call: TRBD1 (6 bases). The CDR3 has 13 amino acids. Deletions cut 6 bases from V and 6 bases from J, with 15 bases between. From germline, CDR1 is SQVTM and CDR2 ANQGSEA.

The sample holds many counts of this clonotype. V is TRBV6-1 and J is TRBJ2-7; D is ambiguous. Per germline, CDR1 MNHNS and CDR2 SASEGT. This CDR3 has 15 amino acids. The ends were cut back, 5 bases at V and 2 bases at J, with 16 bases in the middle. The CDR3 protein is CASSYESGRAYEQYF. CDR3 in DNA: TGTGCCAGCAGTTACGAGTCGGGCAGAGCCTACGAGCAGTACTTC.

Comments on this clonotype: A junction boundary mismatches the germline segment, possibly from a read error. The gene calls are TRBV30 and TRBJ2-1, with D maybe TRBD2 (6 bases). The CDR3 is 14 residues long. Germline V CDR1 and CDR2: GTSNPN, SVGIG (reference sequence). The CDR3 reads CAWGVRGLYNEQFF. The CDR3 bases are TGTGCCTGGGGTGTCAGAGGACTATACAATGAGCAGTTCTTC.

This clonotype was recorded a few times. The chain links TRBV20-1 to TRBJ1-2; tentative D call: TRBD1 (6 bases). Germline V gives CDR1 DFQATT, CDR2 SNEGSKA (reference sequence). The CDR3 has 13 amino acids. Trimming removed 2 bases at V and 7 bases at J, with 14 bases between. CDR3 bases: TGCAGTGCTAGATCCGGGACAAACGGTGGCTACACCTTC. This encodes CSARSGTNGGYTF.

The sample holds many counts of this clonotype. The chain employs TRBV11-1 and TRBJ2-1; the D gene is possibly TRBD2 (5 bases). This CDR3 has 15 amino acids. V was pared by 1 base and J by 8 bases, with 15 bases between. CDR1 is SGHAT, CDR2 FQDESV, per germline (reference sequence). The CDR3 here is CASSLVPTSGDEQFF. DNA of the CDR3: TGTGCCAGCAGCTTAGTCCCTACTAGTGGGGATGAGCAGTTCTTC.

The table lists this clonotype with many counts. The chain links TRBV11-3 to TRBJ2-1, with 12 nucleotides matching TRBD2. The CDR3 runs 14 residues. CDR1 SGHNT and CDR2 YENEEA come from the germline V gene. Trimming at V came to 3 bases and at J to 9 bases, leaving 3 bases not matched to a gene. The CDR3 DNA is TGTGCCAGCAGCTTGCCTAGCGGGGGGGGTGAGCAGTTCTTC. Its protein product is CASSLPSGGGEQFF.

The CDR3 here is CASRGRGDIQYF. CDR3 nucleotide sequence: TGTGCCAGTAGGGGCCGGGGAGACATTCAGTACTTC. J is TRBJ2-4 and V is TRBV19; the D gene is possibly TRBD2 (5 bases). CDR1 and CDR2 (germline): LNHDA, SQIVND (reference sequence). V lost 6 bases and J 8 bases, leaving 11 bases between the germline ends. The CDR3 is 12 amino acids.

J is TRBJ1-3 and V is TRBV9, with a possible D match to TRBD1 (5 bases). The CDR3 has 16 residues. V gave up 3 bases and J gave up 0 bases, with 13 bases separating them. Germline V lookup: CDR1 SGDLS, CDR2 YYNGEE. The chain's CDR3 is CASSGGTYRSGNTIYF. CDR3 in DNA: TGTGCCAGCAGCGGCGGGACTTACCGCTCTGGAAACACCATATATTTT.

This chain connects TRBV20-1 to TRBJ1-4, with TRBD1 matching over 7 bases. V lost 6 bases to trimming and J lost 0 bases; unmatched junction nucleotides: 7. The CDR3 totals 15 residues. Germline V gene data show CDR1 as DFQATT and CDR2 as SNEGSKA (reference sequence). The CDR3 reads CSAQGGDATNEKLFF. In DNA form, the CDR3 reads TGCAGTGCCCAGGGGGGAGACGCAACTAATGAAAAACTGTTTTTT.

This clonotype was seen many times. This chain links TRBV7-2 with TRBJ2-1, with 11 positions matching TRBD2. This CDR3 contains 14 residues. CDR1 SGHTA and CDR2 FQGNSA come from the germline V gene. Unmatched junction bases numbered 3, after V lost 2 bases and J lost 9 bases. CDR3 sequence: CASSLRLAGGEQFF. CDR3 sequence (DNA): TGTGCCAGCAGCTTAAGGCTAGCGGGAGGTGAGCAGTTCTTC.

The chain uses TRBV27 and TRBJ2-2; 13 bases are shared with TRBD2. CDR1 is MNHEY, CDR2 SMNVEV, per germline (reference sequence). V trimming: 2 bases; J trimming: 8 bases; junction bases outside the gene matches: 5. CDR3 length: 16 amino acids. CDR3 residues: CASSLGTSGIGGELFF. The CDR3 bases are TGTGCCAGCAGTTTAGGGACTAGCGGGATCGGTGGGGAGCTGTTTTTT.

This clonotype appeared many times. The V gene is TRBV18, the J gene TRBJ2-5; D uncertain. The germline V gene encodes CDR1 KGHSH and CDR2 LQKENI. The CDR3 totals 12 residues. V lost 6 bases, J lost 3 bases, and 8 bases lay in between. Here the CDR3 reads CASSSNEETQYF. CDR3 in DNA: TGTGCCAGCTCGTCGAATGAAGAGACCCAGTACTTC.

This clonotype was recorded at least ten times. The chain couples TRBV29-1 to TRBJ2-1; 8 bases are a match to TRBD2. Germline values: CDR1 SQVTM, CDR2 ANQGSEA. V trimming: 6 bases; J trimming: 7 bases; junction bases outside the gene matches: 8. This CDR3 contains 13 residues. The CDR3, as DNA: TGCAGCGTCCCCGGGACTAGTTCAAATGAGCAGTTCTTC. It yields the protein CSVPGTSSNEQFF.

This clonotype showed up just a few times. The chain joins TRBV19 to TRBJ2-3; 12 positions match TRBD1. V trimming: 6 bases; J trimming: 5 bases; junction bases outside the gene matches: 6. The CDR3 spans 15 residues. Germline loops: CDR1 LNHDA, CDR2 SQIVND (reference sequence). The CDR3 protein is CASSKGQGAGDTQYF. In DNA form, the CDR3 reads TGTGCCAGTAGCAAGGGACAGGGGGCAGGAGATACGCAGTATTTT.

This sequence joins TRBV6-2 or TRBV6-3 and TRBJ2-1, with 7 bases lining up with TRBD2. The CDR3 extends over 14 amino acids. V was pared by 8 bases and J by 6 bases, with 10 bases of the junction left unmatched. Germline CDR1 and CDR2: MNHEY and SVGEGT. The DNA for the CDR3 is TGTGCCAGCTCCCTTCCGGGACTATGCAATGAGCAGTTCTTC. It yields the protein CASSLPGLCNEQFF.

This clonotype was counted ten times or more. The chain combines TRBV2 with TRBJ1-1; D is undetermined. CDR3 length: 11 amino acids. Trimming removed 6 bases from V and 6 bases from J, with 8 bases in between. Germline lookup yields CDR1 SNHLY and CDR2 FYNNEI. The CDR3 loop reads CASRGYAEAFF. In nucleotides, the CDR3 is TGTGCCAGCAGAGGTTACGCTGAAGCTTTCTTT.